The entry that follows covers one T cell receptor (beta chain) sequence. This sample is drawn from a study of blood T cell repertoires in COVID-19. Per germline, CDR1 SGHVS and CDR2 FNYEAQ. This CDR3 comprises 15 residues. V shed 5 bases and J 5 bases; nucleotides not matched to a gene: 9. Here immunoSEQ multiplex PCR was the method, and the copy in TCRdb shows in-frame clones only, minus some. The data hold 40,000 to 65,000 clones, with around 83% observed a single time. This chain joins TRBV7-6 and TRBJ2-5; 9 bases line up with TRBD1. The sequenced material came from peripheral blood. The source is a man in his 70s with active COVID-19. This chain's CDR3 is CASSIPGQGYETQYF. In nucleotides, the CDR3 is TGTGCCAGCAGCATCCCGGGACAGGGTTATGAGACCCAGTACTTC.